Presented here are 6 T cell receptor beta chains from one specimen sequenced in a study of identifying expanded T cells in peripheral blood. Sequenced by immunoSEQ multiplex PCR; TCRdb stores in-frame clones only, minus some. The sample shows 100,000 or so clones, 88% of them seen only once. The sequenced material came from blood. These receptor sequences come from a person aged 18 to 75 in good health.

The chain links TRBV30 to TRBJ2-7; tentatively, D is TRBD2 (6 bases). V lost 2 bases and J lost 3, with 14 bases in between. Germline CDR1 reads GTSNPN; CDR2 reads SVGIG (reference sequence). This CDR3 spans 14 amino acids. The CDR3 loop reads CAWSLAGNNYEQYF. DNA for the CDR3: TGTGCCTGGAGTTTGGCGGGGAATAACTACGAGCAGTACTTC.

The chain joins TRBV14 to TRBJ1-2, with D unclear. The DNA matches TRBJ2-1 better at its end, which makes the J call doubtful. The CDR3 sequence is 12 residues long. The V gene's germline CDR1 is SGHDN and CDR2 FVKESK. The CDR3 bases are TGTGCCAGCAGCCAGTCACGGTCAGTCCAGTTCTTC. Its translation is CASSQSRSVQFF.

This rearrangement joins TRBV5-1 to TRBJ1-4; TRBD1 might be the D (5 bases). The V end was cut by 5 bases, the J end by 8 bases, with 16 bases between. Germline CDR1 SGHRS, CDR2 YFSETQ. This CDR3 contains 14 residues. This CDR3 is CASRLQPEGEKLFF. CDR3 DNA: TGCGCCAGCAGACTGCAGCCGGAGGGGGAAAAACTGTTTTTT.

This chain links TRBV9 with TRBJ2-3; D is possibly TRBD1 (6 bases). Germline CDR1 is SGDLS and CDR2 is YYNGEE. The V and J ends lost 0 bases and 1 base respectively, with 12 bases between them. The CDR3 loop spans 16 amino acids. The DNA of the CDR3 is TGTGCCAGCAGCGTAGACGGCGGACAGCGCACAGATACGCAGTATTTT. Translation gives CASSVDGGQRTDTQYF.

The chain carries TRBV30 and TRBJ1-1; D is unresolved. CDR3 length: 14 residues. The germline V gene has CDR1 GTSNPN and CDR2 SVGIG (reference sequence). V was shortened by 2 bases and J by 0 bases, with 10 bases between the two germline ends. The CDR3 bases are TGTGCCTGGAGTAGGGAGAGGATGAACACTGAAGCTTTCTTT. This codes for CAWSRERMNTEAFF.

Here the CDR3 DNA reads TGCGCCAGCAGCTTGGCGGGACCGGGGGCTGAAGCTTTCTTT. Translating it yields CASSLAGPGAEAFF. The V call is TRBV5-1, the J call TRBJ1-1, with D possibly being TRBD1 (5 bases). Germline CDR1 SGHRS, CDR2 YFSETQ. V lost 0 bases to trimming and J lost 6 bases, with 12 bases between them. The CDR3 length is 14 residues.